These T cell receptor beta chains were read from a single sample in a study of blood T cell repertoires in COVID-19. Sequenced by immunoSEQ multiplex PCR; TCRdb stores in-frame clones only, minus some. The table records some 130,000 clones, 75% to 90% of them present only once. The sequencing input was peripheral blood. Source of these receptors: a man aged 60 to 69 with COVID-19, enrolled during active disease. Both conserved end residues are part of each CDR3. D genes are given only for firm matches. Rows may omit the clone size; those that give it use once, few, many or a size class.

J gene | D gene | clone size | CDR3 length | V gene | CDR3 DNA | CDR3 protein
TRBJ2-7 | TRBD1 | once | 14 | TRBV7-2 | TGTGCCAGCAGATTTCCGGGACAGACCTACGAGCAGTACTTC | CASRFPGQTYEQYF
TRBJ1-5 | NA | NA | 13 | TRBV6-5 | TGTGCCAGCAGTCACAGGGAGGGTCAGCCCCAGCATTTT | CASSHREGQPQHF
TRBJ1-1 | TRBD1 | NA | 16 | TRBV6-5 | TGTGCCAGCAGTTACTTACCCGGGACAGGGGGAACTGAAGCTTTCTTT | CASSYLPGTGGTEAFF
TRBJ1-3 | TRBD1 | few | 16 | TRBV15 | TGTGCCACCAGCAGAGTAACAGGGGCCTCTGGAAACACCATATATTTT | CATSRVTGASGNTIYF
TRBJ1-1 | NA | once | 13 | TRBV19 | TGTGCCAGTAGTATCTCCGGGTACACTGAAGCTTTCTTT | CASSISGYTEAFF
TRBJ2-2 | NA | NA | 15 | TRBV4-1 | TGCGCCAGCAGCCAAGATGTGAGGAACACCGGGGAGCTGTTTTTT | CASSQDVRNTGELFF
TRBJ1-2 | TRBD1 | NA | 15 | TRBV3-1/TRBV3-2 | TGTGCCAGCAGCCCCCAAGCAGGACAGGGGTTAGGCTACACCTTC | CASSPQAGQGLGYTF
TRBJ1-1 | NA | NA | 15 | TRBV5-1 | TGCGCCAGCAGCCCCGCGGGGGTACCAAACACTGAAGCTTTCTTT | CASSPAGVPNTEAFF
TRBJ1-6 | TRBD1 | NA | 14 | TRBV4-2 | TGTGCCAGCAGCGCGGACAGGGGCGGCTCACCCCTCCACTTT | CASSADRGGSPLHF
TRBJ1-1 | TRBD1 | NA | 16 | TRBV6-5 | TGTGCCAGCAGTTTACGCGTGACAGGGGGGAACACTGAAGCTTTCTTT | CASSLRVTGGNTEAFF
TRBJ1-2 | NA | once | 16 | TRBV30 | TGTGCCTGGGACACAGGGTCCTACCCGACCTTCTATGGCTACACCTTC | CAWDTGSYPTFYGYTF
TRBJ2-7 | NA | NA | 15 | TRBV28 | TGTGCCAGCGGTCTATTGGGCACAGGGTATCACGAGCAGTACTTC | CASGLLGTGYHEQYF
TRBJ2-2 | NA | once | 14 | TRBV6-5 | TGTGCCAGCAGTTACAACAGGGTGTCCGGGGAGCTGTTTTTT | CASSYNRVSGELFF
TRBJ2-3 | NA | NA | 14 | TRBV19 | TGTGCCAGTAGCCGGGGATACAACACAGATACGCAGTATTTT | CASSRGYNTDTQYF
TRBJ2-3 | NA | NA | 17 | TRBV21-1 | TGTGCCAGCACCCGAACGGGGGGGTACCTTAGCACAGATACGCAGTATTTT | CASTRTGGYLSTDTQYF
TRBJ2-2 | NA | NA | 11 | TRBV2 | TGTGCCAGCAGTGAGCTGGGGGGGCTGTTTTTT | CASSELGGLFF
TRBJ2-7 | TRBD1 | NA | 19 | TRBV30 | TGTGCCTGGAGTGTATTATACGGGACAGGGTCTCTCAGGCCTCTCGAGCAGTACTTC | CAWSVLYGTGSLRPLEQYF
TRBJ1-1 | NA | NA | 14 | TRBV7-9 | TGTGCCAGCAGCTTATCGGGGGTGAACACTGAAGCTTTCTTT | CASSLSGVNTEAFF
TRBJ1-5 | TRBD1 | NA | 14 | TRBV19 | TGTGCCAGTAGTATACAGGGGGTTCATCAGCCCCAGCATTTT | CASSIQGVHQPQHF
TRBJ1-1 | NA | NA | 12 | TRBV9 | TGTGCCAGCAGCGACGGTAATGCTGAAGCTTTCTTT | CASSDGNAEAFF
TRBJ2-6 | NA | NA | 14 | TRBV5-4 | TGTGCCAGCAGCTTTCCCGCGGGGGCCAACGTCCTGACTTTC | CASSFPAGANVLTF
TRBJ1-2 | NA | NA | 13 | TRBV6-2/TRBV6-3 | TGTGCCAGCAGCGGACATTACTCCTATGGCTACACCTTC | CASSGHYSYGYTF
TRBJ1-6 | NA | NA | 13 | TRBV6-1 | TGTGCCAGCAGTGAGGAGGGGAGATCACCCCTCCACTTT | CASSEEGRSPLHF
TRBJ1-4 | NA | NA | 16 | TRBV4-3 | TGCGCCAGCAGCCAACAACCGGGTCGTCGGGATGAAAAACTGTTTTTT | CASSQQPGRRDEKLFF
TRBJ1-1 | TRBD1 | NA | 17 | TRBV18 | TGTGCCAGCTCACCCATGACAGGGTTAAGCTTGAGGGCTGAAGCTTTCTTT | CASSPMTGLSLRAEAFF
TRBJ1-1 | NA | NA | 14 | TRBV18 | TGTGCCAGCTCACCGGGGAGCGGGAACACTGAAGCTTTCTTT | CASSPGSGNTEAFF
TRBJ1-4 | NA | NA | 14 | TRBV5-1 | TGCGCCAGCAGCTTGTCGGGGCGGGAGGAAAAACTGTTTTTT | CASSLSGREEKLFF
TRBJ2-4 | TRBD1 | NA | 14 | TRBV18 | TGTGCCAGCTCTAGGGACAGGGCAAAAAACATTCAGTACTTC | CASSRDRAKNIQYF
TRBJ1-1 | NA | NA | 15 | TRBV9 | TGTGCCAGCAGCGTAGGGGCAGGGGCGAACACTGAAGCTTTCTTT | CASSVGAGANTEAFF
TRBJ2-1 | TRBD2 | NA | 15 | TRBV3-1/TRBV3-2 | TGTGCCAGCAGCCAAGTGGGACTAGCGTCGGATGAGCAGTTCTTC | CASSQVGLASDEQFF
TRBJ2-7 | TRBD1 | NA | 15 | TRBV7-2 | TGTGCCAGCAGCTTTGACAGGGCTCACCACTACGAGCAGTACTTC | CASSFDRAHHYEQYF
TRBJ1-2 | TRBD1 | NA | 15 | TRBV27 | TGTGCCAGCACCCCAGGCCGATTACAGGGGAGCGGCTACACCTTC | CASTPGRLQGSGYTF
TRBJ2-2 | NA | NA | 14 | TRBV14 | TGTGCCAGCAGCCAAATACAACGTACCGGGGAGCTGTTTTTT | CASSQIQRTGELFF
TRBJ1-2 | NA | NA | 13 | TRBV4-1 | TGCGCCAGCAGCCAACCGGACAGTTATGGCTACACCTTC | CASSQPDSYGYTF
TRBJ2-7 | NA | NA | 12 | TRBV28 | TGTGCCAGCAGTTTCCGCGCGGGGGAGCAGTACTTC | CASSFRAGEQYF
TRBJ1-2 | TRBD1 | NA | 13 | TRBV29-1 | TGCAGCGTTGATAGGACAGGGGTTCATGGCTACACCTTC | CSVDRTGVHGYTF
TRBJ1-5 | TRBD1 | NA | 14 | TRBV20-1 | TGCAGTGCTAGTACCGACAGGGTAGATCAGCCCCAGCATTTT | CSASTDRVDQPQHF
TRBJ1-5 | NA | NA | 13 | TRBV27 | TGTGCCAGCAGTTTAGGGCGCAATCAGCCCCAGCATTTT | CASSLGRNQPQHF
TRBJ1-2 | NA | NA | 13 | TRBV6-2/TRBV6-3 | TGTGCCAGCAGTGGAGCCAACAACGATGGCTACACCTTC | CASSGANNDGYTF
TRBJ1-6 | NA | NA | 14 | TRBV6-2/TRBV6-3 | TGTGCCAGCAGTTACGCAGAAATCAATTCACCCCTCCACTTT | CASSYAEINSPLHF